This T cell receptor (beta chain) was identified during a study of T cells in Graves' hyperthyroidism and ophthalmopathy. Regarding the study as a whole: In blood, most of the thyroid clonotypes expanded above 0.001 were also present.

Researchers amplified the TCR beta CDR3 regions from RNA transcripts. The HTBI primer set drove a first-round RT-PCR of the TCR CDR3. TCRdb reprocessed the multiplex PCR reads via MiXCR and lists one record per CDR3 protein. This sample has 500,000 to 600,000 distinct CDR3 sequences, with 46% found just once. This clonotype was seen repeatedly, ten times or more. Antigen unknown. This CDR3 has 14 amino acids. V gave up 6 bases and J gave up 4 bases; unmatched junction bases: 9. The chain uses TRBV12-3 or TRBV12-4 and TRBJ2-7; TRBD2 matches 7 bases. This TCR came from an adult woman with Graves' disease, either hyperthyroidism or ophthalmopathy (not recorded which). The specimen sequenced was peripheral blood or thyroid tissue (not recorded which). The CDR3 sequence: CASSVGGGPYEQYF. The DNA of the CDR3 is TGTGCCAGCAGCGTGGGGGGGGGACCTTACGAGCAGTACTTC.